Described below is a single TCR beta chain sequence and its context. This sample is drawn from a study of blood T cell repertoires in COVID-19. Clones were read by immunoSEQ multiplex PCR, and TCRdb kept only the in-frame ones, dropping some. The data hold approximately 77,000 clones, with 80% to 90% observed a single time. The CDR3 contains 13 residues. J gave up 6 bases and V 5 bases, and 5 bases lay outside the gene matches. The sequenced sample consisted of peripheral blood. This TCR came from a man aged 45-65 years with active COVID-19. The rearrangement joins TRBV23-1 to TRBJ2-7; TRBD1 aligns across 9 bases. TRBV23-1 is filed as an ORF, its function uncertain. CDR3 protein: CASSGTGRGEQYF. Here the CDR3 DNA reads TGCGCCAGCAGTGGGACAGGGAGGGGCGAGCAGTACTTC.